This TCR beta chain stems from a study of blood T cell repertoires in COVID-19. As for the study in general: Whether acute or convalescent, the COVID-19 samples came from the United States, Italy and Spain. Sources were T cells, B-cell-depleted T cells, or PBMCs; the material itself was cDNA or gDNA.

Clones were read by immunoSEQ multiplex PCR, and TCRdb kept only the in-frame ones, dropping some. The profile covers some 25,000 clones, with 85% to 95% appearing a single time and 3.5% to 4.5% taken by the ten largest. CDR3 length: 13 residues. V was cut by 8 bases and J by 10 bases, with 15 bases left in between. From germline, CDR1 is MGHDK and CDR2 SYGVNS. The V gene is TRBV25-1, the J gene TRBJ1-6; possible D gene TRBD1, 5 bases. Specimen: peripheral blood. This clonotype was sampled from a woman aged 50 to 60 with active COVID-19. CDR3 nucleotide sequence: TGTGCCAGCGAACCGGGGGGAGGCTCACCCCTCCACTTT. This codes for CASEPGGGSPLHF.